This is a list of T cell receptor beta chains from one sample in a study of blood T cell repertoires in COVID-19. Repertoires were generated with immunoSEQ multiplex PCR, while TCRdb's copy carries only in-frame clones and drops some. The table lists about 130,000 clones, about 83% of them singletons. The sequencing sample was made of peripheral blood. The receptors stem from a human donor in a cohort sampled during active COVID-19. Both conserved end residues are part of each CDR3. D genes are given only for firm matches. Clone size is given for some rows only: seen once, a few or many times, or a class if the clone is expanded.

V gene	J gene	clone size	D gene	CDR3 DNA	CDR3 protein
TRBV15	TRBJ2-3	many	NA	TGTGCCACCAGCAGAGACCGTCTAGCCGCGTACACAGATACGCAGTATTTT	CATSRDRLAAYTDTQYF
TRBV29-1	TRBJ2-7	NA	TRBD2	TGCAGCGTTCGAGCGGGGGTAGGCGAGCAGTACTTC	CSVRAGVGEQYF
TRBV11-3	TRBJ2-6	NA	TRBD1	TGTGCCAGCAGCCCCCGGACAGGCAGCTCTGGGGCCAACGTCCTGACTTTC	CASSPRTGSSGANVLTF
TRBV5-5	TRBJ2-7	NA	TRBD1	TGTGCCAGCAGCTTGGACCAGGGGGTTTTCTACGAGCAGTACTTC	CASSLDQGVFYEQYF
TRBV6-5	TRBJ1-1	NA	TRBD1	TGTGCCAGCAGCCTACAGGGGATGAACACTGAAGCTTTCTTT	CASSLQGMNTEAFF
TRBV24-1	TRBJ1-2	NA	NA	TGTGCCACCAGTGATTCGAACTATGGCTACACCTTC	CATSDSNYGYTF
TRBV9	TRBJ2-1	NA	NA	TGTGCCAGCAGCGTAGGGGACTTTGGACCGGAGCAGTTCTTC	CASSVGDFGPEQFF
TRBV20-1	TRBJ2-2	NA	TRBD1	TGCAGTGCTAGTTTTCAGGGGGCTTCCGGGGAGCTGTTTTTT	CSASFQGASGELFF
TRBV4-1	TRBJ1-1	NA	TRBD1	TGCGCCAGCAGCCTAACCGGGACAGGAAGGTTGAACACTGAAGCTTTCTTT	CASSLTGTGRLNTEAFF
TRBV12-5	TRBJ2-1	NA	NA	TGTGCTAGTAGTAATGCGAGAGAGCAGTTCTTC	CASSNAREQFF
TRBV10-3	TRBJ2-7	NA	NA	TGTGCCATCAGGCCGTTAGCGCAAAGTTACGAGCAGTACTTC	CAIRPLAQSYEQYF
TRBV11-1	TRBJ2-7	NA	NA	TGTGCCAGCAGCTTTGGGGGACAAAGCTACGAGCAGTACTTC	CASSFGGQSYEQYF
TRBV6-5	TRBJ2-1	once	TRBD2	TGTGCCAGCAGATCCCCAGGTAGCGGGGCTCGGGAGCAGTTCTTC	CASRSPGSGAREQFF
TRBV9	TRBJ1-2	NA	NA	TGTGCCAGCAGCTCCACGATATCCCTAGGCTACACCTTC	CASSSTISLGYTF
TRBV30	TRBJ2-4	NA	TRBD2	TGTGCCTGGAGTCCGACGCGGACTAGCGGGGGGGGAGGCGTTCAGTACTTC	CAWSPTRTSGGGGVQYF
TRBV2	TRBJ1-4	NA	NA	TGTGCCAGCAGTCTAGCCGTCGGCGAAACTAATGAAAAACTGTTTTTT	CASSLAVGETNEKLFF
TRBV7-9	TRBJ1-4	NA	TRBD1	TGTGCCAGCAGCTTAGAGACAGGGGGCGTTGGGAAACTGTTTTTT	CASSLETGGVGKLFF
TRBV5-1	TRBJ1-2	NA	NA	TGCGCCAGCAGCTTGGGCGCATCCTATGGCTACACCTTC	CASSLGASYGYTF
TRBV3-1/TRBV3-2	TRBJ1-4	NA	TRBD1	TGTGCCAGCAGCCAAGCGGGACAGGGAGATAGTGAAAAACTGTTTTTT	CASSQAGQGDSEKLFF
TRBV2	TRBJ2-3	NA	NA	TGTGCCAGCAGTGAAGCCCTTGTTAGCACAGATACGCAGTATTTT	CASSEALVSTDTQYF
TRBV19	TRBJ2-2	NA	NA	TGTGCCAGTAGTATAATGAACAGGGTTGTCGGGGAGCTGTTTTTT	CASSIMNRVVGELFF
TRBV2	TRBJ1-3	NA	TRBD1	TGTGCCAGCAGTGGACAGGGGTTCACTGGAAACACCATATATTTT	CASSGQGFTGNTIYF
TRBV4-2	TRBJ2-2	NA	NA	TGTGCCAGCAGCCAAGACGGGTCTTACACCGGGGAGCTGTTTTTT	CASSQDGSYTGELFF
TRBV7-9	TRBJ2-7	few	TRBD1	TGTGCCAGCAGCTTAGCTCGGACAGGGAGCGGCCTTTTTGGTTACGAGCAGTACTTC	CASSLARTGSGLFGYEQYF
TRBV5-1	TRBJ1-2	once	NA	TGCGCCAGCAGCACGGAGCCGGGAGAAGGCTATGGCTACACCTTC	CASSTEPGEGYGYTF
TRBV6-4	TRBJ1-1	once	NA	TGTGCCATCTTCCCCGGGGGAGGGTTGTACACTGAAGCTTTCTTT	CAIFPGGGLYTEAFF
TRBV6-1	TRBJ2-5	NA	TRBD2	TGTGCCAGCAGTGACAACGGGGGGAATCAAGAGACCCAGTACTTC	CASSDNGGNQETQYF
TRBV11-2	TRBJ1-1	NA	NA	TGTGCCAGCAGACGCGGGGCAGCGAACACTGAAGCTTTCTTT	CASRRGAANTEAFF
TRBV18	TRBJ2-7	NA	TRBD1	TGTGCCAGCTCACCTAGACAGGGGGTTGGCTACGAGCAGTACTTC	CASSPRQGVGYEQYF
TRBV4-1	TRBJ2-3	NA	NA	TGCGTCAGCAGCCACGAGAGAGACACAGATACGCAGTATTTT	CVSSHERDTDTQYF
TRBV5-6	TRBJ1-4	NA	NA	TGTGCCAGCAGCCCCTGGAGGGACCCAACTAATGAAAAACTGTTTTTT	CASSPWRDPTNEKLFF
TRBV2	TRBJ1-1	NA	NA	TGTGCCAGCAGTGAAGCGCACGTAACGGGGAATGCTGAAGCTTTCTTT	CASSEAHVTGNAEAFF
TRBV1	TRBJ1-4	NA	NA	TGCACCAGCAGCCAAGTGGGGACAGGGGGATATGAAAAACTGTTTTTT	CTSSQVGTGGYEKLFF
TRBV7-8	TRBJ1-1	once	TRBD1	TGTGCCACCGCTGTGACAGGGGGGGGCACTGAAGCTTTCTTT	CATAVTGGGTEAFF
TRBV6-6	TRBJ1-1	NA	NA	TGTGCCAGCAGTAAAGGGGTCGCTGAAGCTTTCTTT	CASSKGVAEAFF
TRBV5-4	TRBJ1-6	NA	NA	TGTGCCAGCAGCTTGGGCCTGGCAGATTATAATTCACCCCTCCACTTT	CASSLGLADYNSPLHF
TRBV5-5	TRBJ2-7	NA	TRBD2	TGTGCCAGCAGCTACCCAGCGGGGGGCATCTACGAGCAGTACTTC	CASSYPAGGIYEQYF
TRBV6-6	TRBJ1-4	NA	NA	TGTGCCAGCAAAAAACAGGGAACTAATGAAAAACTGTTTTTT	CASKKQGTNEKLFF
TRBV4-2	TRBJ2-7	NA	TRBD1	TGTGCCAGCAGCCAGATACCGGGACAGCGCTCCTACGAGCAGTACTTC	CASSQIPGQRSYEQYF
TRBV19	TRBJ2-5	NA	TRBD2	TGTGCCAGTAGTACGGGACTAGTGGAGACCCAGTACTTC	CASSTGLVETQYF
TRBV3-1/TRBV3-2	TRBJ1-6	few	TRBD1	TGTGCCAGCAGCCTTTACTCAGGGGGTTCACCCCTCCACTTT	CASSLYSGGSPLHF
TRBV5-1	TRBJ2-7	NA	TRBD1	TGCGCCAGCAGCGCGGGGACAGGGGCCGAGCAGTACTTC	CASSAGTGAEQYF
TRBV27	TRBJ2-7	NA	NA	TGTGCCAGCAGTTTAGCGGGGTTAAGCTCCTACGAGCAGTACTTC	CASSLAGLSSYEQYF